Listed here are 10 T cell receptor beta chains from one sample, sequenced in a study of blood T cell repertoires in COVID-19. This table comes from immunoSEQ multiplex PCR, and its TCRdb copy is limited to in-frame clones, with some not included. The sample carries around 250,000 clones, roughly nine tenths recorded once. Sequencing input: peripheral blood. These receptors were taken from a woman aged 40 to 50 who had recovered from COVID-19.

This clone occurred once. This CDR3 is CASSYFSRGDSPLHF. The CDR3 nucleotides are TGTGCCAGCAGTTACTTCTCCCGGGGGGACTCACCCCTCCACTTT. The V and J genes are TRBV6-5 and TRBJ1-6, with D perhaps matching TRBD1 (5 bases). Germline assignment: CDR1 MNHEY and CDR2 SVGAGI. With 1 base removed from V and 10 bases from J, the gap between germline ends came to 14 bases. The CDR3 has 15 amino acids.

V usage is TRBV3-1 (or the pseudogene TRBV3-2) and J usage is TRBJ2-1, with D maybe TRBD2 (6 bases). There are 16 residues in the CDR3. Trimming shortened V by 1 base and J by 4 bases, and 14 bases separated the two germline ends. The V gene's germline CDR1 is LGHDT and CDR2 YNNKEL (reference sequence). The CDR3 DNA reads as TGTGCCAGCAGCCAAGTAATCTCCGGGAGTTACAATGAGCAGTTCTTC. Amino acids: CASSQVISGSYNEQFF.

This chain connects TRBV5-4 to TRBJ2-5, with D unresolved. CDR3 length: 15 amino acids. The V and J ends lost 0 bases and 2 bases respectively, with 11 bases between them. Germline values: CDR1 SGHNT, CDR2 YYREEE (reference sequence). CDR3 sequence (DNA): TGTGCCAGCAGCTTGGATTCGGTGAAGCAAGAGACCCAGTACTTC. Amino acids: CASSLDSVKQETQYF.

The DNA for the CDR3 is TGTGCCAGCAGTTTTACTTCGACAGGGTGGAATGAGCAGTTCTTC. Protein: CASSFTSTGWNEQFF. The chain is built from TRBV6-5 and TRBJ2-1, with 7 positions matching TRBD1. The junction had 10 bases not matched to a gene; V was cut back by 4 bases and J by 7 bases. Germline CDR1 reads MNHEY; CDR2 reads SVGAGI. The CDR3 loop spans 15 amino acids.

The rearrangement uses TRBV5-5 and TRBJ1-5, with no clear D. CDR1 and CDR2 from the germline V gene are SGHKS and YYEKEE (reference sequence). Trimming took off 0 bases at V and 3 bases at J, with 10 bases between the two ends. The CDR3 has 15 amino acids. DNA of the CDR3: TGTGCCAGCAGCTTGGCCGGGGTAATCAATCAGCCCCAGCATTTT. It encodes CASSLAGVINQPQHF.

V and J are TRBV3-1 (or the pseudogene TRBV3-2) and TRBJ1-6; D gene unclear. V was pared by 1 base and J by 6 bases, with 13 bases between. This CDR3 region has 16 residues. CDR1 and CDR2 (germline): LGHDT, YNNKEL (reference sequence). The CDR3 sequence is CASSQVPRPTNSPLHF. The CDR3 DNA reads TGTGCCAGCAGCCAAGTCCCTAGGCCGACTAATTCACCCCTCCACTTT.

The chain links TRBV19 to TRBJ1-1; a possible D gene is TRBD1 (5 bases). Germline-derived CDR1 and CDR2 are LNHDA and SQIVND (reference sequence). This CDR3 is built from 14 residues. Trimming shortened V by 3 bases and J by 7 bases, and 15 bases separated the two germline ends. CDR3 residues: CASSIKGGDGEAFF. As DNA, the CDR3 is TGTGCCAGTAGTATCAAAGGAGGGGATGGTGAAGCTTTCTTT.

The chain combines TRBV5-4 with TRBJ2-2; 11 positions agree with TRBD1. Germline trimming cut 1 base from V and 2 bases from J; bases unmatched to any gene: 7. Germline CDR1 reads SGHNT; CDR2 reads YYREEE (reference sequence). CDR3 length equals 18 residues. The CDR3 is CASSLFLGTGGNTGELFF. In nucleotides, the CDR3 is TGTGCCAGCAGCTTGTTTCTTGGGACAGGGGGAAACACCGGGGAGCTGTTTTTT. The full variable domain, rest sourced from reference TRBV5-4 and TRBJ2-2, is ETGVTQSPTHLIKTRGQQVTLRCSSQSGHNTVSWYQQALGQGPQFIFQYYREEENGRGNFPPRFSGLQFPNYSSELNVNALELDDSALYLCASSLFLGTGGNTGELFFGEGSRLTVL.

Written as DNA, the CDR3 is TGTGCCAGCAGTGCCAGACTAGCGCACTACACTGTGAACACCGGGGAGCTGTTTTTT. Translated: CASSARLAHYTVNTGELFF. The J gene is TRBJ2-2, the V gene TRBV6-1; 8 bases fit TRBD2. CDR1 and CDR2 (germline): MNHNS, SASEGT. The CDR3 consists of 19 residues. The junction had 14 bases not matched to a gene; V was cut back by 4 bases and J by 1 base.

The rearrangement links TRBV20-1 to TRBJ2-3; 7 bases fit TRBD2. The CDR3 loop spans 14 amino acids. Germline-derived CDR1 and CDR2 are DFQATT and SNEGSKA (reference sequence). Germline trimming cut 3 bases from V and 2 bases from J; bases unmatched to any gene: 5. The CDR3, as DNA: TGCAGTGCTAGTGGGGAGGGGCACACAGATACGCAGTATTTT. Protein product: CSASGEGHTDTQYF.